These T cell receptor beta chains were read from a single sample in a study of beta chain features in type 1 diabetes. Clones were read by immunoSEQ multiplex PCR, and TCRdb kept only the in-frame ones, dropping some. This table holds 37,000 or so clones, around 45% found once. Sequencing was carried out using central memory CD4+ T cells from blood. These receptors all come from a young woman in good health. Each CDR3 is given with its conserved first and last residue. The D gene is left open where the match is weak. Some rows mark clone size as missing; the rest say once, few, many or name a class of expanded clone.

abundance | j_gene | v_gene | d_gene | CDR3nt | CDR3aa
- | TRBJ2-1 | TRBV4-2 | - | TGTGCCAGCAGCCAAGCCGGAGGTCGGGAGAGGTACAATGAGCAGTTCTTC | CASSQAGGRERYNEQFF
- | TRBJ2-1 | TRBV29-1 | TRBD2 | TGCAGCGGAGGGACTAGCGGGATAGGCAATGAGCAGTTCTTC | CSGGTSGIGNEQFF
- | TRBJ2-5 | TRBV2 | - | TGTGCCAGCAGACAGAGTGGGGAGACCCAGTACTTC | CASRQSGETQYF
- | TRBJ1-5 | TRBV5-8 | TRBD1 | TGTGCCAGCAGCCCGGGACAGACTACCGATAGCCATCAGCCCCAGCATTTT | CASSPGQTTDSHQPQHF
- | TRBJ1-1 | TRBV5-1 | TRBD1 | TGCGCCAGCAGCAAGGGGACAGGCCTTGAAGCTTTCTTT | CASSKGTGLEAFF
- | TRBJ2-2 | TRBV27 | TRBD2 | TGTGCCAGCAGTTTAGGGACTATGAACACCGGGGAGCTGTTTTTT | CASSLGTMNTGELFF
- | TRBJ1-6 | TRBV7-9 | - | TGTGCCAGCAGCCGGGGAGGGGACTCACCCCTCCACTTT | CASSRGGDSPLHF
- | TRBJ2-3 | TRBV4-2 | TRBD1 | TGTGCCAGCAGCCAAGATTTCAGTTCAGGACAGGGCACAGATACGCAGTATTTT | CASSQDFSSGQGTDTQYF
- | TRBJ1-1 | TRBV5-1 | TRBD1 | TGCGCCAGCAGCGGTGGAGGGGGCTGGGGCACTGAAGCTTTCTTT | CASSGGGGWGTEAFF
- | TRBJ2-2 | TRBV9 | TRBD1 | TGTGCCAGCAGCACCGGGGGACAGGGGACCGGGGAGCTGTTTTTT | CASSTGGQGTGELFF
- | TRBJ2-1 | TRBV29-1 | - | TGCAGCGTTGAACCAGCCTACAATGAGCAGTTCTTC | CSVEPAYNEQFF
few | TRBJ1-1 | TRBV29-1 | - | TGCAGCGTTGCGGCGGGGTGGGGAATGAACACTGAAGCTTTCTTT | CSVAAGWGMNTEAFF
- | TRBJ2-3 | TRBV11-2 | - | TGTGCCAGCAGCTGGAGGGGCGGGTTAGATACGCAGTATTTT | CASSWRGGLDTQYF
few | TRBJ1-5 | TRBV7-8 | TRBD1 | TGTGCCAGCAGCAAAGGACAGGGTGTTCTTCATCAGCCCCAGCATTTT | CASSKGQGVLHQPQHF
- | TRBJ1-6 | TRBV5-1 | - | TGCGCCAGCAGCTTGGACTCCGGGCCGCGGGGGTCCTATAATTCACCCCTCCACTTT | CASSLDSGPRGSYNSPLHF
few | TRBJ2-5 | TRBV18 | - | TGTGCCAGCTCACCACCAGGAAGCGAGCGGACCCAGTACTTC | CASSPPGSERTQYF
few | TRBJ2-7 | TRBV6-5 | TRBD1 | TGTGCCAGCAGTTTCGGGACAGATAGCTACGAGCAGTACTTC | CASSFGTDSYEQYF
- | TRBJ1-5 | TRBV28 | TRBD1 | TGTGCCAGCAGACTCCCGGGACAGGGCTTGCCCCAGCATTTT | CASRLPGQGLPQHF
- | TRBJ2-1 | TRBV4-1 | - | TGCGCCAGCAGCCAACCGACTAGAGGGTACAATGAGCAGTTCTTC | CASSQPTRGYNEQFF
- | TRBJ2-7 | TRBV7-3 | TRBD1 | TGTGCCAGCAGCTTAATAGGGACAGTTGACTCCTACGAGCAGTACTTC | CASSLIGTVDSYEQYF
few | TRBJ2-5 | TRBV10-3 | - | TGTGCCATCCGATCGGGAGACTTGGAGACCCAGTACTTC | CAIRSGDLETQYF
few | TRBJ2-3 | TRBV6-6 | - | TGTGCCAGCAGTTACGTACAGGGAACAGATACGCAGTATTTT | CASSYVQGTDTQYF
once | TRBJ1-4 | TRBV18 | TRBD1 | TGTGCCAGCTCATACGGGACAGGGGGCTCCGAAAAACTGTTTTTT | CASSYGTGGSEKLFF
- | TRBJ2-2 | TRBV7-2 | - | TGTGCCAGCACCCGTAGATCGGCGAACACCGGGGAGCTGTTTTTT | CASTRRSANTGELFF
- | TRBJ1-2 | TRBV5-4 | TRBD1 | TGTGCCAGCAGCTTGGTATCTCGGACAGGGGTGGGCTACACCTTC | CASSLVSRTGVGYTF
few | TRBJ2-2 | TRBV5-6 | TRBD1 | TGTGCCAGCAGCCCGTCGGACAGGGGGACCGGGGAGCTGTTTTTT | CASSPSDRGTGELFF
few | TRBJ2-7 | TRBV11-2 | TRBD1 | TGTGCCAGCAGCTTATCAACGGGACAGGGAAGGTACGAGCAGTACTTC | CASSLSTGQGRYEQYF
- | TRBJ2-7 | TRBV5-6 | - | TGTGCCAGCAGCTTGGGGGCGGGGAACGAGCAGTACTTC | CASSLGAGNEQYF
- | TRBJ2-5 | TRBV4-2 | TRBD2 | TGTGCCAGCAGCCAAGAACTAGCGGGAGGGCCCATATCGGAGACCCAGTACTTC | CASSQELAGGPISETQYF
- | TRBJ2-5 | TRBV29-1 | - | TGCAGCGTGGAGGCCCCCGAAGAGACCCAGTACTTC | CSVEAPEETQYF
few | TRBJ1-1 | TRBV30 | - | TGTGCCTGGAGTGACAGGTCGAACACTGAAGCTTTCTTT | CAWSDRSNTEAFF
- | TRBJ1-4 | TRBV2 | - | TGTGCCAGCAGTGAAGCATCCGGGTATGAAAAACTGTTTTTT | CASSEASGYEKLFF
- | TRBJ2-2 | TRBV7-2 | - | TGTGCCAGCAGCTTAGATTCGTACACCGGGGAGCTGTTTTTT | CASSLDSYTGELFF
few | TRBJ2-4 | TRBV6-5 | - | TGTGCCAGCAGTTACGCGGCAGGGTCGGGAAACATTCAGTACTTC | CASSYAAGSGNIQYF
- | TRBJ1-2 | TRBV18 | - | TGTGCCAGCTCACCGGGCCTCAACTATGGCTACACCTTC | CASSPGLNYGYTF
- | TRBJ2-1 | TRBV7-8 | - | TGTGCCAGCAACAAACCGTACAGTGAGCAGTTCTTC | CASNKPYSEQFF
few | TRBJ1-1 | TRBV18 | - | TGTGCCAGCTCACCAGGAGACAACACTGAAGCTTTCTTT | CASSPGDNTEAFF
- | TRBJ2-1 | TRBV7-9 | TRBD2 | TGTGCCAGCAGCCCGCGGGGAGCGGGAGATTCCTACAATGAGCAGTTCTTC | CASSPRGAGDSYNEQFF
- | TRBJ2-1 | TRBV25-1 | TRBD2 | TGTGCCAGCTCCTGGGGGGGGAATGAGCAGTTCTTC | CASSWGGNEQFF
once | TRBJ1-1 | TRBV5-1 | - | TGCGCCAGCAGCTTGGGGGCAGGGATCCCTGAAGCTTTCTTT | CASSLGAGIPEAFF
- | TRBJ2-1 | TRBV5-4 | TRBD2 | TGTGCCAGCAGCCAGGGACTAGCGGGAGGCAGGGATGAGCAGTTCTTC | CASSQGLAGGRDEQFF
- | TRBJ1-5 | TRBV19 | TRBD1 | TGTGCCAGTAGTATAAGCAGGGGGATTCAGAGCAATCAGCCCCAGCATTTT | CASSISRGIQSNQPQHF
- | TRBJ1-6 | TRBV15 | - | TGTGCCACCAGCAGAGATCCCGAGCTCTCCTATAATTCACCCCTCCACTTT | CATSRDPELSYNSPLHF
- | TRBJ2-2 | TRBV30 | - | - | CAWSSTRGLVHRGAVFF
few | TRBJ2-7 | TRBV30 | TRBD2 | TGTGCCTGGAGGACTAGCGCGACCTACGAGCAGTACTTC | CAWRTSATYEQYF
few | TRBJ1-1 | TRBV2 | - | TGTGCCAGCTCCCGCCGAGGGGAGGGCACTGAAGCTTTCTTT | CASSRRGEGTEAFF
- | TRBJ2-2 | TRBV11-3 | - | TGTGCCAGCAGCTTAGGGGGAGGTACCGGGGAGCTGTTTTTT | CASSLGGGTGELFF
once | TRBJ1-1 | TRBV30 | TRBD1 | TGTGCCTGGATCGCGGGACAGGGGGACACTGAAGCTTTCTTT | CAWIAGQGDTEAFF
- | TRBJ2-1 | TRBV30 | TRBD2 | TGTGCCTGCGACAGGCCCAGGACTAGCGTATACAATGAGCAGTTCTTC | CACDRPRTSVYNEQFF
- | TRBJ1-2 | TRBV5-5 | - | TGTGCCAGCAGCTCTGCGGGAGGGGGGTATGGCTACACCTTC | CASSSAGGGYGYTF
- | TRBJ1-1 | TRBV4-1 | - | TGCGCCAGCAGCGATCGGACAGTTTTGAACACTGAAGCTTTCTTT | CASSDRTVLNTEAFF
- | TRBJ1-1 | TRBV20-1 | - | TGCAGTGCTAGGCACCCGAGTGAAGCTTTCTTT | CSARHPSEAFF
- | TRBJ2-2 | TRBV5-1 | TRBD1 | TGCGCCAGCAGAAGGACAGGGGTCACCGGGGAGCTGTTTTTT | CASRRTGVTGELFF